The present T cell receptor (beta chain) was sequenced within a study of TIL therapy for anti-PD-1-resistant metastatic lung cancer. For the study at large: By whole-exome sequencing, median non-synonymous tumor mutation burden was roughly 1.6 mutations per megabase.

Described time point: pre-treatment sample, taken before nivolumab and TIL therapy. Tumor tissue came from excised metastases, mostly pleural nodules or supraclavicular lymph nodes. The CDR3 has 15 residues. CDR1 is SNHLY, CDR2 FYNNEI, per germline. V lost 3 bases and J lost 1; bases outside the gene matches: 3. The immunoSEQ assay was v3. Profiling relied on immunoSEQ multiplex PCR, and the TCRdb table lists in-frame clones only, not all of them. Of about 100,000 clones listed, under 70% are singletons. The receptor was isolated from a person aged 25 to 85 with non-small cell lung cancer. The V call is TRBV2, the J call TRBJ2-5; 9 bases fit TRBD2. The source was tumor tissue, collected at baseline. The CDR3 DNA follows: TGTGCCAGCAGTGACGCGGGGGGGTTCCAAGAGACCCAGTACTTC. Translated: CASSDAGGFQETQYF.